These T cell receptor beta chains were read from a single sample in a study of blood T cell repertoires in COVID-19. Assay: immunoSEQ multiplex PCR; the TCRdb copy retains only in-frame clones and omits some. The profile shows under 200,000 clones, 75% to 90% of them singletons. Sequencing was carried out using PBMCs or T cells enriched from blood (not recorded which). The source is a woman aged 55-75 years who had recovered from COVID-19. Both conserved end residues are part of each CDR3. Each record gives: D gene, J gene, V gene, clone size, CDR3 length, CDR3 protein, CDR3 DNA. The D gene is left open where the match is weak. For some rows the clone size is stated as once, few or many, or as a class when expanded; others skip it.

>-|TRBJ2-5|TRBV2|-|10
CASSGQTQYF
TGTGCCAGCAGTGGGCAGACCCAGTACTTC
>TRBD1|TRBJ2-7|TRBV7-9|-|15
CASSWPGQNAYEQYF
TGTGCCAGCAGCTGGCCGGGACAGAATGCCTACGAGCAGTACTTC
>TRBD1|TRBJ1-2|TRBV2|once|13
CASSTGGFYGYTF
TGTGCCAGCAGCACAGGGGGGTTCTATGGCTACACCTTC
>TRBD1|TRBJ2-7|TRBV2|-|15
CASRPGQGFSYEQYF
TGTGCCAGCCGGCCGGGACAGGGTTTCTCCTACGAGCAGTACTTC
>-|TRBJ1-2|TRBV11-2|-|11
CASSLLYGYTF
TGTGCCAGCAGCTTACTCTATGGCTACACCTTC
>-|TRBJ1-1|TRBV11-2|few|15
CASSSGRRGSTEAFF
TGTGCCAGCAGCTCGGGACGGAGGGGTAGCACTGAAGCTTTCTTT
>TRBD1|TRBJ1-6|TRBV30|-|15
CAWIQGTADRGPLHF
TGTGCCTGGATCCAGGGGACAGCGGACCGGGGACCCCTCCACTTT
>TRBD1|TRBJ2-2|TRBV4-2|few|14
CASRGETGTGELFF
TGTGCCAGCAGGGGAGAGACAGGGACCGGGGAGCTGTTTTTT
>-|TRBJ2-3|TRBV28|-|14
CASSGRRHTDTQYF
TGTGCCAGCAGCGGTCGGCGGCACACAGATACGCAGTATTTT
>-|TRBJ1-2|TRBV21-1|few|15
CASMKLQGQGYGYTF
TGTGCCAGCATGAAACTCCAGGGACAGGGCTATGGCTACACCTTC
>TRBD1|TRBJ1-2|TRBV28|-|14
CASSLQGSNYGYTF
TGTGCCAGCAGTCTACAGGGGAGTAACTATGGCTACACCTTC
>TRBD1|TRBJ2-7|TRBV10-3|-|13
CATRTGGSYEQYF
TGTGCCACCCGGACAGGGGGCTCCTACGAGCAGTACTTC
>-|TRBJ2-7|TRBV27|-|13
CASSVGTAYEQYF
TGTGCCAGCAGTGTCGGGACTGCCTACGAGCAGTACTTC
>-|TRBJ1-1|TRBV27|-|14
CASSLSTANTEAFF
TGTGCCAGCAGTTTATCGACAGCCAACACTGAAGCTTTCTTT
>-|TRBJ2-5|TRBV5-6|-|15
CASSLANRPRETQYF
TGTGCCAGCAGCTTGGCCAACAGGCCAAGGGAGACCCAGTACTTC
>-|TRBJ2-7|TRBV27|few|14
CASRPSGPSYEQYF
TGTGCCAGCAGACCCAGCGGACCCTCCTACGAGCAGTACTTC
>-|TRBJ2-7|TRBV6-1|-|15
CASSEATGPIYEQYF
TGTGCCAGCAGTGAAGCGACAGGCCCGATCTACGAGCAGTACTTC
>-|TRBJ1-5|TRBV19|few|13
CASSLGFNQPQHF
TGTGCCAGTAGCCTAGGCTTCAATCAGCCCCAGCATTTT
>-|TRBJ1-3|TRBV6-4|-|17
CASRRQGNRSSGNTIYF
TGTGCCAGCAGGCGTCAGGGGAACAGGTCCTCTGGAAACACCATATATTTT
>-|TRBJ1-2|TRBV28|-|12
CASIDSYSGYTF
TGTGCCAGCATTGACAGTTATAGTGGCTACACCTTC
>-|TRBJ1-1|TRBV6-5|-|12
CASRSSDTEAFF
TGTGCCAGCCGGTCCTCGGACACTGAAGCTTTCTTT
>-|TRBJ2-7|TRBV2|-|14
CASSEVDSPYEQYF
TGTGCCAGCAGTGAAGTCGACAGCCCCTACGAGCAGTACTTC
>TRBD1|TRBJ1-5|TRBV11-2|few|15
CASSLWTGTNQPQHF
TGTGCCAGCAGCTTATGGACAGGGACGAATCAGCCCCAGCATTTT
>TRBD1|TRBJ2-5|TRBV5-1|once|17
CASSLAPGTGHQETQYF
TGCGCCAGCAGCTTGGCCCCCGGGACAGGACATCAAGAGACCCAGTACTTC
>-|TRBJ1-1|TRBV30|once|14
CAWSQSGAATEAFF
TGTGCCTGGAGCCAATCTGGGGCGGCCACTGAAGCTTTCTTT